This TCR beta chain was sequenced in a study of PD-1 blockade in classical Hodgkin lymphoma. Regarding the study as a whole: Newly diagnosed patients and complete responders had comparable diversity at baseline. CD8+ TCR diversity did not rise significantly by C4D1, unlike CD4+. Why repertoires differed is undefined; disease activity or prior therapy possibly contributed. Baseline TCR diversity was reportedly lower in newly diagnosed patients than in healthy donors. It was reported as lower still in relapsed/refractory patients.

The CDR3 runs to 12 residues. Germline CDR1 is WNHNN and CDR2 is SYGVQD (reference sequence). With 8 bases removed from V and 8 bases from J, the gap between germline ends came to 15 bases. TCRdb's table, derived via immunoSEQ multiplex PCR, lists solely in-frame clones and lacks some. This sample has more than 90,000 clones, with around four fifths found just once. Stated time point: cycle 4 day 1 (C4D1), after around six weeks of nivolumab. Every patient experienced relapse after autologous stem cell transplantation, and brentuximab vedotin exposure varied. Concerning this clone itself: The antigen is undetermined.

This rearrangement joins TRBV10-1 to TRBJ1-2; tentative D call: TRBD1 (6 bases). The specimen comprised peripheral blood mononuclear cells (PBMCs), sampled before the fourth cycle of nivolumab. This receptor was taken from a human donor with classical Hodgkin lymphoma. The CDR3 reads CASASGRGGYTF. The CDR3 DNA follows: TGCGCCAGCGCCTCAGGAAGGGGGGGCTACACCTTC.